The T cell receptor (beta chain) described here comes from a study of blood T cell repertoires in COVID-19. Background on the study: Sites in the United States, Italy and Spain provided acute and convalescent COVID-19 samples. PBMCs, B-cell-depleted T cells, or T cells provided the cDNA or gDNA that made up the material.

This CDR3 is 14 amino acids long. Looked up from germline, CDR1 is SGHAT and CDR2 is FQDESV (reference sequence). V lost 5 bases to trimming and J lost 2 bases, with 12 bases between them. Original methodology: Estimated nucleated cell counts came from reference gene primer amplification. Data came from immunoSEQ multiplex PCR; TCRdb stores just in-frame clones and leaves some out. That table is the source of V, J and clone size, and D and trimming were worked out from the DNA. The sample lists roughly 75,000 clones, roughly 80% seen once, with roughly 11% in the top ten. Sequencing used peripheral blood. This receptor was identified in a man aged 50 to 60 with acute or convalescent COVID-19. This chain connects TRBV11-1 to TRBJ1-1; D is possibly TRBD1 (6 bases). The CDR3, as DNA: TGTGCCAGCAGCATCGGACAGCTAAACACTGAAGCTTTCTTT. This gives the protein CASSIGQLNTEAFF.